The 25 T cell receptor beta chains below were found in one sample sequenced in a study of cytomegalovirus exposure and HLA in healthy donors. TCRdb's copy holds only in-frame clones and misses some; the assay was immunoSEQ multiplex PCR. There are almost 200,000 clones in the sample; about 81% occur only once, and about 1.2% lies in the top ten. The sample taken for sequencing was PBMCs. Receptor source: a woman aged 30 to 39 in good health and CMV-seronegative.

The CDR3 loop is CASSLRTGTYEQYF. The CDR3 bases are TGTGCCAGCAGTTTAAGGACAGGGACCTACGAGCAGTACTTC. V gene TRBV28 combines with J gene TRBJ2-7, with 8 bases identical to TRBD1. Germline CDR1 and CDR2: MDHEN and SYDVKM. Unmatched junction bases numbered 2, after V lost 2 bases and J lost 2 bases. The CDR3 runs 14 residues.

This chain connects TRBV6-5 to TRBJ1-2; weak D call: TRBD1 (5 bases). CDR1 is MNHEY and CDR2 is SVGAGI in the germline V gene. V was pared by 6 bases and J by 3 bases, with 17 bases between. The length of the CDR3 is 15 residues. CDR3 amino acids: CASSPLMTEYYGYTF. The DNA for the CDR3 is TGTGCCAGCAGCCCCCTAATGACAGAGTACTATGGCTACACCTTC.

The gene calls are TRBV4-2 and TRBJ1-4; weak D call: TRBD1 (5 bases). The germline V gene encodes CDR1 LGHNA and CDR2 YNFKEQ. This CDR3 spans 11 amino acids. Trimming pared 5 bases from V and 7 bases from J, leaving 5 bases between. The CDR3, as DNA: TGTGCCAGCAGCGACAGTGAAAAACTGTTTTTT. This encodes CASSDSEKLFF.

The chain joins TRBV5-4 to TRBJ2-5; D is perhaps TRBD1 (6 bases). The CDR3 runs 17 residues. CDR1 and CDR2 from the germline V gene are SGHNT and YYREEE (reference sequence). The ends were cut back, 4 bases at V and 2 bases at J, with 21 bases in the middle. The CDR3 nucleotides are TGTGCCAGCAGCCGAGAGGGGGTGATCTTACGGCAAGAGACCCAGTACTTC. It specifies CASSREGVILRQETQYF.

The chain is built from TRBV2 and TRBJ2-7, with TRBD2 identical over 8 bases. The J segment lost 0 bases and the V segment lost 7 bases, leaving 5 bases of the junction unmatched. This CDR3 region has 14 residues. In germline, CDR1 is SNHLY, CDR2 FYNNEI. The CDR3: CASMTTSASYEQYF. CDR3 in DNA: TGTGCCAGCATGACGACTAGCGCCTCCTACGAGCAGTACTTC.

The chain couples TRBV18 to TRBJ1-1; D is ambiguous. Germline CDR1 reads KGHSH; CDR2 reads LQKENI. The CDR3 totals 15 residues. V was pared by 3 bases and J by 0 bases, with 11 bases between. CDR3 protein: CASSPAQSMNTEAFF. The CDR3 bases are TGTGCCAGCTCACCGGCACAGAGTATGAACACTGAAGCTTTCTTT.

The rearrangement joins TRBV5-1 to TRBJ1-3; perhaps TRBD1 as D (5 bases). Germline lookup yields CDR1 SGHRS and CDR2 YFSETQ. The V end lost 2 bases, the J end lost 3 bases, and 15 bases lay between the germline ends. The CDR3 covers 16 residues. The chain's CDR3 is CASSFWGQGVGNTIYF. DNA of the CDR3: TGCGCCAGCAGCTTTTGGGGCCAAGGGGTTGGAAACACCATATATTTT. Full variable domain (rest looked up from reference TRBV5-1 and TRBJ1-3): KAGVTQTPRYLIKTRGQQVTLSCSPISGHRSVSWYQQTPGQGLQFLFEYFSETQRNKGNFPGRFSGRQFSNSRSEMNVSTLELGDSALYLCASSFWGQGVGNTIYFGEGSWLTVV.

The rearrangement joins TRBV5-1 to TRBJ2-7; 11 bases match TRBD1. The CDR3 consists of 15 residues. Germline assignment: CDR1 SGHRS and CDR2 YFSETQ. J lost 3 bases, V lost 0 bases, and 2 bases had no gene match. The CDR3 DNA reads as TGCGCCAGCAGCTTGGCCGGGACAGGGGGCTACGAGCAGTACTTC. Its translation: CASSLAGTGGYEQYF.

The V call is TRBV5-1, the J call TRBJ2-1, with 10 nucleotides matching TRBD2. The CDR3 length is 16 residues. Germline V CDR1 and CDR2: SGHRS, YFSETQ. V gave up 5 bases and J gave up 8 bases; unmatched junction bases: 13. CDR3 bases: TGCGCCAGCAGACCGACTAGCGGGTCCAGAGGGGATGAGCAGTTCTTC. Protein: CASRPTSGSRGDEQFF.

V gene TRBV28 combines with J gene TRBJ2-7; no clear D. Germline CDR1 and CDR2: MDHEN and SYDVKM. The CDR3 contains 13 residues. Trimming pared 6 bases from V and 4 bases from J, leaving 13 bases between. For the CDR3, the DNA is TGTGCCAGCAGCACACCGTGGTCTTACGAGCAGTACTTC. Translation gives CASSTPWSYEQYF. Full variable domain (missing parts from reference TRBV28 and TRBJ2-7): DVKVTQSSRYLVKRTGEKVFLECVQDMDHENMFWYRQDPGLGLRLIYFSYDVKMKEKGDIPEGYSVSREKKERFSLILESASTNQTSMYLCASSTPWSYEQYFGPGTRLTVT.

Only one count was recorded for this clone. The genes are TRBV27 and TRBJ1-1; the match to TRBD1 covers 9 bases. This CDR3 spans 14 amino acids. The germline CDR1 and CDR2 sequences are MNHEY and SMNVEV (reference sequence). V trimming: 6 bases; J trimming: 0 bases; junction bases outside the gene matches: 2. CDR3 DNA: TGTGCCAGCAGGGGGACAGGGATGAACACTGAAGCTTTCTTT. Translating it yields CASRGTGMNTEAFF.

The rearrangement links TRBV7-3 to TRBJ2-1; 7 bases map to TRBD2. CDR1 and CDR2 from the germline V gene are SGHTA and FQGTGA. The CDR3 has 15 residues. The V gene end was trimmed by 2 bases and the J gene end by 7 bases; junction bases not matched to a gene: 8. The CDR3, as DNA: TGTGCCAGCAGCTTATCGAGCGGGGAAGGGAATGAGCAGTTCTTC. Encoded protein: CASSLSSGEGNEQFF.

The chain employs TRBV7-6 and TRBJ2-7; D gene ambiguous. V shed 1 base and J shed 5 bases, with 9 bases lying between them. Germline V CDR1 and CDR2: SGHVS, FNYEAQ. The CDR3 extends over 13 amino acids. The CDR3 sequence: CASSLVLSDEQYF. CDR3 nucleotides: TGTGCCAGCAGCTTAGTGTTATCGGACGAGCAGTACTTC.

The CDR3 spells CASAHRGSGNTIYF. DNA for the CDR3: TGTGCTAGTGCCCATCGCGGATCCGGAAACACCATATATTTT. The chain is built from TRBV12-5 and TRBJ1-3; D ambiguous. CDR1 and CDR2 from the germline V gene are LGHNT and FRNRAP. V gave up 7 bases and J gave up 4 bases, with 14 bases separating them. The CDR3 is made up of 14 amino acids.

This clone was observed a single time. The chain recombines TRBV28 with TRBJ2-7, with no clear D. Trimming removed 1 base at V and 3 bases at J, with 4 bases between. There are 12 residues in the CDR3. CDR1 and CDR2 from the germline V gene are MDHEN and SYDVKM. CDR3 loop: CASSLFGYEQYF. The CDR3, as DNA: TGTGCCAGCAGTTTATTCGGCTACGAGCAGTACTTC.

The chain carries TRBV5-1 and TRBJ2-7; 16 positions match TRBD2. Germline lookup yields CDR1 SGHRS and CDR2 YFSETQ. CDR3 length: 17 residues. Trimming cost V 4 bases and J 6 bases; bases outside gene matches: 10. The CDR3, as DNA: TGCGCCAGCAGCCCGACGGGACTAGCGGGAGGGCCCAGCGAGCAGTACTTC. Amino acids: CASSPTGLAGGPSEQYF. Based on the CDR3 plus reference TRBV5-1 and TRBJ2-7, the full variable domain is KAGVTQTPRYLIKTRGQQVTLSCSPISGHRSVSWYQQTPGQGLQFLFEYFSETQRNKGNFPGRFSGRQFSNSRSEMNVSTLELGDSALYLCASSPTGLAGGPSEQYFGPGTRLTVT.

The CDR3 loop is CASSRDRGQETQYF. The DNA of the CDR3 is TGTGCCAGCAGTCGCGACAGGGGCCAAGAGACCCAGTACTTC. The rearrangement joins TRBV27 to TRBJ2-5; 8 bases agree with TRBD1. CDR1 is MNHEY and CDR2 is SMNVEV in the germline V gene (reference sequence). J gave up 1 base and V 5 bases, and 3 bases lay outside the gene matches. The CDR3 contains 14 residues.

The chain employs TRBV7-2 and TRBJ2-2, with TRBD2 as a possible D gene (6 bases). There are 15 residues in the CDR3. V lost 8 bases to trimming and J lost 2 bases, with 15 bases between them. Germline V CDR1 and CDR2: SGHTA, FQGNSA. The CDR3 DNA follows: TGTGCCAGCGCCCGGCAAGCGGGTAACACCGGGGAGCTGTTTTTT. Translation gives CASARQAGNTGELFF.

The CDR3 is CAWSRNEKLFF. Written as DNA, the CDR3 is TGTGCCTGGTCCCGGAATGAAAAACTGTTTTTT. V is TRBV30 and J is TRBJ1-4; D is uncertain. Germline CDR1 is GTSNPN and CDR2 is SVGIG (reference sequence). This CDR3 spans 11 amino acids. Trimming cost V 5 bases and J 5 bases, with 6 bases left between them.

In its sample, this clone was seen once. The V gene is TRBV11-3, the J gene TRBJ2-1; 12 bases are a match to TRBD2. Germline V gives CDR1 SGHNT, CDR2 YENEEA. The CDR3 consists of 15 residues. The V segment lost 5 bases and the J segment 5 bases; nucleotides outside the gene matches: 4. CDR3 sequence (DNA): TGTGCCAGCAGCACCGGGACTAGCGGGCACAATGAGCAGTTCTTC. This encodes CASSTGTSGHNEQFF. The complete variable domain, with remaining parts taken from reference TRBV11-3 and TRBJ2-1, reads EAGVVQSPRYKIIEKKQPVAFWCNPISGHNTLYWYLQNLGQGPELLIRYENEEAVDDSQLPKDRFSAERLKGVDSTLKIQPAELGDSAVYLCASSTGTSGHNEQFFGPGTRLTVL.

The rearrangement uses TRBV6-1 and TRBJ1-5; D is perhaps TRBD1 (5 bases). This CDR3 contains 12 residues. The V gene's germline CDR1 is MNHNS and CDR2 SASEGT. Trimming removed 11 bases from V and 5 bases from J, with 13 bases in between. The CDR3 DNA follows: TGTGCCGGAGGGGTTTCCGATCAGCCCCAGCATTTT. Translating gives CAGGVSDQPQHF.

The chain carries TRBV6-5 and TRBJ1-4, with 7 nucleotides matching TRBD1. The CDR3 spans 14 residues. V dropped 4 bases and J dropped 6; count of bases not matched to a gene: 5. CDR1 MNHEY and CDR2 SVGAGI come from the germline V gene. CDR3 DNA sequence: TGTGCCAGCAGTTCGACAGGGTTGGATGAAAAACTGTTTTTT. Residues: CASSSTGLDEKLFF.

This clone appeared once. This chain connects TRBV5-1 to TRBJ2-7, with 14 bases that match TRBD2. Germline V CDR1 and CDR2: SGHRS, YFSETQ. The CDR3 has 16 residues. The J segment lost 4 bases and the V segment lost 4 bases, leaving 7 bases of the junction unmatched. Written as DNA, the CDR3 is TGCGCCAGCAGCACCCTGGGGACTAGCGGGAGTTACGAGCAGTACTTC. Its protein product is CASSTLGTSGSYEQYF. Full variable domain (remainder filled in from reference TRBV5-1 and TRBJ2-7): KAGVTQTPRYLIKTRGQQVTLSCSPISGHRSVSWYQQTPGQGLQFLFEYFSETQRNKGNFPGRFSGRQFSNSRSEMNVSTLELGDSALYLCASSTLGTSGSYEQYFGPGTRLTVT.

The CDR3: CASRITSGISEQYF. Written as DNA, the CDR3 is TGTGCCAGCAGAATCACTAGCGGGATCTCCGAGCAGTACTTC. The rearrangement joins TRBV2 to TRBJ2-7; TRBD2 agrees at 10 bases. With V trimmed by 6 bases and J by 6 bases, 8 bases remained unmatched. The CDR3 consists of 14 residues. The germline CDR1 and CDR2 sequences are SNHLY and FYNNEI.

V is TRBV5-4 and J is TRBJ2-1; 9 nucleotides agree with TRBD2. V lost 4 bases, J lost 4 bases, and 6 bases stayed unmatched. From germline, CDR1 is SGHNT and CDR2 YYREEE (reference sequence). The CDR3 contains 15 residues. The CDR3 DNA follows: TGTGCCAGCAGCCCCGCGGGACTAGCATACAATGAGCAGTTCTTC. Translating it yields CASSPAGLAYNEQFF.